The clone carrying this T cell receptor beta chain turned up a few times. Its specificity is not known. The data belong to a study of blood T cells in healthy people across ages. Study results and limitations: The recorded TCR beta diversity per million T cells decreased in a roughly linear manner with age.

A J-beta primer mix and a sample-barcoded 5' primer were used in a second PCR of roughly 6 to 12 cycles. One entry per CDR3 protein results from TCRdb running MiXCR on the 5' RACE reads. The profile shows 550,000 to 800,000 distinct CDR3 sequences, around a fifth of them singletons. CDR3 size: 13 residues. Per the germline V gene, CDR1 is MNHEY and CDR2 is SMNVEV (reference sequence). The ends were cut back, 5 bases at V and 6 bases at J, with 11 bases in the middle. This sequence was found in a man aged 65 to 85 in good health. The sequenced material came from blood. V usage is TRBV27 and J usage is TRBJ2-4; a weak D match, TRBD1 (6 bases). This CDR3 reads CASSPGQLNIQYF. In nucleotides, the CDR3 is TGTGCCAGCAGTCCCGGACAGTTAAACATTCAGTACTTC.